This T cell receptor (beta chain) comes out of a study of T cells in Graves' hyperthyroidism and ophthalmopathy. Study-level results: Blood also carried most thyroid clonotypes expanded above 0.001.

The source material, RNA transcripts, was used to amplify TCR beta CDR3 regions. First-round RT-PCR with HTBI primers amplified the TCR CDR3 region. TCRdb re-derived calls from the multiplex PCR reads in MiXCR, one entry per CDR3 protein. The data contain around 350,000 distinct CDR3 sequences, about 19% of them singletons. This clonotype was seen ten or more times. The antigen is unknown. Hyperthyroidism of Graves' type that showed no ophthalmopathy progression within 18 months was stable. Together with thyroid ultrasound, orbital computed tomography, serum thyroxine and TRAb, clinical symptoms were used for diagnoses. More than 9.5 ml fresh peripheral blood yielded the PBMCs. Material: blood. The origin of this receptor is a woman in her late teens or twenties with Graves' hyperthyroidism.

CDR3 DNA sequence: TGTGCCAGCTCTCATCCGGGACCTAACCCTGGTAGCAATCAGCCCCAGCATTTT. Protein: CASSHPGPNPGSNQPQHF. The gene calls are TRBV6-2 or TRBV6-3 and TRBJ1-5; D is possibly TRBD1 (5 bases). The CDR3 sequence is 18 residues long. Trimming removed 8 bases from V and 0 bases from J, with 23 bases in between. Germline values: CDR1 MNHEY, CDR2 SVGEGT.